This TCR beta chain is from a study of brain T cells in children with intractable seizures. Study-wide findings and caveats: Among the top 50 brain clones were public and private clonotypes. Patients' HCMV serostatus was unknown; virus specificity rests on CDR3 similarity alone.

This clone has only a few counts. What it binds is unknown. Only in-frame clones appear in the TCRdb table, and some are missing; sequencing was by immunoSEQ multiplex PCR. The top ten clones hold roughly 18% of a sample with 7,500 to 10,000 clones, 69% of them seen once. Surgery cases with the highest brain T cell transcript signatures were chosen for sequencing. The CDR3 is 15 amino acids. Germline V CDR1 and CDR2: SSHAT, FNYEAQ (reference sequence). The V and J ends lost 3 bases and 4 bases, in that order; junction bases with no gene match: 7. The sample here was resected brain tissue, taken at surgery. The TCR was taken from a girl aged 2-15 years with tuberous sclerosis and intractable seizures. The chain links TRBV7-7 to TRBJ2-3; 7 bases are a match to TRBD2. The CDR3 here is CASSLTTSNADTQYF. In nucleotides, the CDR3 is TGTGCCAGCAGCTTGACGACTAGCAATGCAGATACGCAGTATTTT.